This entry lists 6 T cell receptor beta chains sequenced from one sample in a study of early T cells in non-severe SARS-CoV-2 infection (dated by TCRdb to the early 2020s). The receptor library was made with 5' RACE. The sample was run on a NextSeq 500. TCRdb reran the public reads through fastp at Q25 and MiXCR, keeping productive beta chains. One record per CDR3 amino acid sequence lists the most common genes and DNA. This sample holds around 100,000 distinct CDR3 sequences; under 15% were observed only once. The ten largest clones add up to 6.2% of the sample. The sequenced sample consisted of whole blood. The source is an adult who was a healthcare worker with PCR-confirmed SARS-CoV-2 infection or an uninfected control (not recorded which).

This chain uses TRBV7-3 with TRBJ2-1; 11 bases are a match to TRBD2. Unmatched junction bases numbered 6, after V lost 5 bases and J lost 6 bases. Germline lookup yields CDR1 SGHTA and CDR2 FQGTGA. The CDR3 sequence is 15 residues long. CDR3 sequence (DNA): TGTGCCAGCAGCCCAGGGACTAGCGGAGTCAATGAGCAGTTCTTC. This sequence encodes CASSPGTSGVNEQFF.

The chain links TRBV28 to TRBJ2-2, with TRBD2 matching over 9 bases. V shed 8 bases and J 6 bases; nucleotides not matched to a gene: 13. Germline V CDR1 and CDR2: MDHEN, SYDVKM. The CDR3 runs 16 residues. Here the CDR3 reads CASGGSGRFLSGELFF. CDR3 bases: TGTGCCAGCGGCGGAAGCGGGAGGTTTTTATCCGGGGAGCTGTTTTTT.

This clonotype was observed at least ten times. The chain has TRBV18 and TRBJ1-1; 8 positions agree with TRBD1. The V segment lost 4 bases and the J segment 5 bases; nucleotides outside the gene matches: 6. CDR1 is KGHSH and CDR2 is LQKENI in the germline V gene. CDR3 length: 14 residues. This chain's CDR3 is CASSQGQASTEAFF. Written as DNA, the CDR3 is TGTGCCAGCTCACAGGGACAGGCGAGTACTGAAGCTTTCTTT. The complete variable domain, with remaining parts taken from reference TRBV18 and TRBJ1-1, reads NAGVMQNPRHLVRRRGQEARLRCSPMKGHSHVYWYRQLPEEGLKFMVYLQKENIIDESGMPKERFSAEFPKEGPSILRIQQVVRGDSAAYFCASSQGQASTEAFFGQGTRLTVV.

This clonotype appeared once. This likely comes from a read error, as the CDR3 has no conserved phenylalanine or tryptophan at its end. The V gene is TRBV11-2, the J gene TRBJ2-1, with D tentatively TRBD2 (6 bases). Germline V gene data show CDR1 as SGHAT and CDR2 as FQNNGV. This CDR3 comprises 15 residues. V was trimmed by 4 bases and J by 1 base, leaving 11 bases between them. CDR3 sequence: CASSSWDLSYNEQFL. CDR3 DNA: TGTGCCAGCAGCTCGTGGGACTTGTCCTACAATGAGCAGTTCCTC.

The sample holds many counts of this clonotype. The CDR3 DNA follows: TGTGCCATCAGTGTCGGTGCGGGAGGCGAGACCCAGTACTTC. Protein sequence: CAISVGAGGETQYF. The chain carries TRBV10-3 and TRBJ2-5; TRBD2 agrees at 8 bases. The trim removed 4 bases at V and 5 bases at J, leaving 6 bases unmatched. The germline V gene encodes CDR1 ENHRY and CDR2 SYGVKD. CDR3 size: 14 residues.

This clonotype was counted between two and nine times. CDR3 DNA sequence: TGCAGCGTTGAGGGGGCGCGTGGCTACACCTTC. This translates into CSVEGARGYTF. The genes are TRBV29-1 and TRBJ1-2; TRBD1 might be the D (6 bases). The V gene lost 3 bases and the J gene lost 7 bases, with 9 bases spanning the gap. Germline CDR1 reads SQVTM; CDR2 reads ANQGSEA. The CDR3 has 11 amino acids.